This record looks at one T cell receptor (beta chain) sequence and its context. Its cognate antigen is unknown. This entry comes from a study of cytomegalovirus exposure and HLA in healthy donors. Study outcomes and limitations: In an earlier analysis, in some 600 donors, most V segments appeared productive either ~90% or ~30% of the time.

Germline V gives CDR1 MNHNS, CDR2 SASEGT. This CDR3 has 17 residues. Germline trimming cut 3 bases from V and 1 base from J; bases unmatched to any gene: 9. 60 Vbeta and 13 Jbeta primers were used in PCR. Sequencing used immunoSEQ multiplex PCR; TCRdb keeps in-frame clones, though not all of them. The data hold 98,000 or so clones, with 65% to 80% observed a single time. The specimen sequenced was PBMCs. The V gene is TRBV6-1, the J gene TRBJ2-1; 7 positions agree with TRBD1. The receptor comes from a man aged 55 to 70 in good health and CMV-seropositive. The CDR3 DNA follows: TGTGCCAGCAGTGACGAATTCGGGACAGCGTCCTACAATGAGCAGTTCTTC. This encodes CASSDEFGTASYNEQFF.